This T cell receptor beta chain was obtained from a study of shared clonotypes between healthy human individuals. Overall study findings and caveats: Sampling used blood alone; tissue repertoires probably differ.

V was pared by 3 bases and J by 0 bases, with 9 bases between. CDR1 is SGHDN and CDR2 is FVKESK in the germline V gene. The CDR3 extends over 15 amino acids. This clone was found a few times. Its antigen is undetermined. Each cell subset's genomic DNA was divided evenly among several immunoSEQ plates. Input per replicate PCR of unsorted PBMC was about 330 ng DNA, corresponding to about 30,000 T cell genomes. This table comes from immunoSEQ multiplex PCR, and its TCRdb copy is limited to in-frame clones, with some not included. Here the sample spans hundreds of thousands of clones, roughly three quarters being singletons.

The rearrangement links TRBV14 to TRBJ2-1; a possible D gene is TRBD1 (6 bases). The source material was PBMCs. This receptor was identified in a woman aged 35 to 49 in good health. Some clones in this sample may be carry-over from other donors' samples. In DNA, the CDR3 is TGTGCCAGCAGCCACCGGGACAACTCCTACAATGAGCAGTTCTTC. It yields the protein CASSHRDNSYNEQFF.